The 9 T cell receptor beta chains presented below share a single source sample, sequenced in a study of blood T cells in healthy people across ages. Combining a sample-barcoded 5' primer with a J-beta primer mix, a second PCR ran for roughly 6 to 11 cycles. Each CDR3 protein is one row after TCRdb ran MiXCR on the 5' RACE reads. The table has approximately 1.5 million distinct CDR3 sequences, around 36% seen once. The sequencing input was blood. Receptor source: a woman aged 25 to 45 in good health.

CDR3 DNA sequence: TGTGCCAGCAGACATAGCGGGGCTAGGTACGAGCAGTACTTC. This encodes CASRHSGARYEQYF. The rearrangement joins TRBV12-3 or TRBV12-4 to TRBJ2-7, with TRBD2 identical over 8 bases. This CDR3 is 14 amino acids long. V shed 6 bases, J shed 4 bases, and the junction held 8 bases outside the gene matches.

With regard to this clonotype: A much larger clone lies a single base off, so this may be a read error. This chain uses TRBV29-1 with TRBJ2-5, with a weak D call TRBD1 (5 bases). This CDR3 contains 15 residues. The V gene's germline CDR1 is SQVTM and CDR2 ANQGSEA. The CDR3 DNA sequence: TGCAGCGTTAAAGACAGCCGCGGAAAGGTAGAGACCCAGTACTTC. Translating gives CSVKDSRGKVETQYF.

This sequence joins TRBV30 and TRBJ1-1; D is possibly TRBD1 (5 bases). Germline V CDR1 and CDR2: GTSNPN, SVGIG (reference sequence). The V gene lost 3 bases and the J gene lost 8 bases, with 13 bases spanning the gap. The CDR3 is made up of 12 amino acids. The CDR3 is CAWRGGPWEAFF. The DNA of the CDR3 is TGTGCCTGGAGGGGGGGTCCCTGGGAAGCTTTCTTT. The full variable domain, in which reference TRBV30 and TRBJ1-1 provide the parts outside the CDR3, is SQTIHQWPATLVQPVGSPLSLECTVEGTSNPNLYWYRQAAGRGLQLLFYSVGIGQISSEVPQNLSASRPQDRQFILSSKKLLLSDSGFYLCAWRGGPWEAFFGQGTRLTVV.

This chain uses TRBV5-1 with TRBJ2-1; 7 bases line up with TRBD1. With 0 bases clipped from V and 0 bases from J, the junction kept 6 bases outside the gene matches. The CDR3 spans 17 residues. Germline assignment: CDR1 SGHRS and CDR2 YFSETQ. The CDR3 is CASSLGQGPSSYNEQFF. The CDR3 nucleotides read TGCGCCAGCAGCTTGGGACAGGGACCGAGCTCCTACAATGAGCAGTTCTTC.

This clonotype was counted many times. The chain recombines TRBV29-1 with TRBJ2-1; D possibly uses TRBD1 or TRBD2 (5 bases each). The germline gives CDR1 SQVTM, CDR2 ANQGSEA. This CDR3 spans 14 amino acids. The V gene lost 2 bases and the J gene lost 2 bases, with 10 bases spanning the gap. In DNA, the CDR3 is TGCAGCGTTGAACCCCAGGGAGCCTACAATGAGCAGTTCTTC. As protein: CSVEPQGAYNEQFF.

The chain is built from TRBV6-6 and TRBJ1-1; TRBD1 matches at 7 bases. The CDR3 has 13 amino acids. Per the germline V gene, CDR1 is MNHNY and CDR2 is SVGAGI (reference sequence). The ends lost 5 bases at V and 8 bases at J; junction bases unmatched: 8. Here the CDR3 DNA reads TGTGCCAGCAGTCGCGACAGGGAGGCGGAAGCTTTCTTT. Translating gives CASSRDREAEAFF.

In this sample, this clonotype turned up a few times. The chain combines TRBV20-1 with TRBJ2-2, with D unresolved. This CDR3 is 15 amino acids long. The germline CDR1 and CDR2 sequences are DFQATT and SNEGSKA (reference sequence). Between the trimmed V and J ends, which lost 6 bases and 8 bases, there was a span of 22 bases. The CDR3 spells CSAPLRTQVLGELFF. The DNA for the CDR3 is TGCAGTGCCCCACTTCGGACGCAGGTGCTAGGGGAGCTGTTTTTT.

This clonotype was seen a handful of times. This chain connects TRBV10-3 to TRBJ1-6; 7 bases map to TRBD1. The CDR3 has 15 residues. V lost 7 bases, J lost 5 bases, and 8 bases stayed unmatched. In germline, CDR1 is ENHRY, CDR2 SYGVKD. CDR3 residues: CAIKGRDSHNSPLHF. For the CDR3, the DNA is TGTGCCATCAAGGGCCGGGACAGCCATAATTCACCCCTCCACTTT.

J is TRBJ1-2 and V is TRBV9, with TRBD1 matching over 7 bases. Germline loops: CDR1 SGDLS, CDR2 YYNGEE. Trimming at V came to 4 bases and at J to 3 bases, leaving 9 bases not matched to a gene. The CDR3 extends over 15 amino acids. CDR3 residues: CASSPSRGGDYGYTF. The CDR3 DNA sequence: TGTGCCAGCAGCCCCTCGAGAGGGGGCGACTATGGCTACACCTTC.